The source of this TCR beta chain is a study of CD8 T cells in ankylosing spondylitis. For TCR beta, libraries came from quantitative 5'-RACE with molecular barcodes. TCRdb used MiXCR to reprocess the 5' RACE reads, holding one entry per CDR3 protein. This table has about 540,000 distinct CDR3 sequences, about an eighth appearing once. Study-wide results and caveats: Clones linked with disease were CD8+ and fairly uncommon in the peripheral blood. Enrichment of disease-linked clones was reportedly significant in matched ankylosing spondylitis synovial fluid. Seemingly characteristic of ankylosing spondylitis blood was a TCR beta motif consisting of 7 or 8 highly homologous variants.

Germline V gene sequence: CDR1 SGHVS, CDR2 FQNEAQ. V was shortened by 5 bases and J by 5 bases, with 18 bases between the two germline ends. This CDR3 spans 15 amino acids. As for this clonotype: No antigen is known for it.

The genes are TRBV7-8 and TRBJ1-2; D is uncertain. The receptor's source is a male donor with ankylosing spondylitis. Sequencing input: blood, either unsorted or a sorted T cell fraction (not recorded which). The CDR3, as DNA: TGTGCCAGCAGCCCTCGCGGTGCTTCGGGGTATGGCTACACCTTC. Translating gives CASSPRGASGYGYTF.